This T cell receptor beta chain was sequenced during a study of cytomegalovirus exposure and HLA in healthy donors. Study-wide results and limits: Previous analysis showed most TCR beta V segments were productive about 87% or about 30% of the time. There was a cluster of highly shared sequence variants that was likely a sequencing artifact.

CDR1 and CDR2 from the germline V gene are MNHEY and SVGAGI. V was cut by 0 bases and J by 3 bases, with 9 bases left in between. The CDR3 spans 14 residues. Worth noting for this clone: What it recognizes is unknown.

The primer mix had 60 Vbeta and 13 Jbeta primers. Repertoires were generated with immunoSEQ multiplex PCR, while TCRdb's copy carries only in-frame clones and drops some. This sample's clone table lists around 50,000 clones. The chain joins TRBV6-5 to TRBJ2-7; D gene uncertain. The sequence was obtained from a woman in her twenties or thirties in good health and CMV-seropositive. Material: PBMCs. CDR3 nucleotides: TGTGCCAGCAGTTACTCGAGACAACTCTACGAGCAGTACTTC. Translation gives CASSYSRQLYEQYF.